This T cell receptor (beta chain) comes out of a study of blood T cell repertoires in COVID-19. Data came from immunoSEQ multiplex PCR; TCRdb stores just in-frame clones and leaves some out. The repertoire consists of a few hundred thousand clones, with around 88% occurring once and the leading ten covering 6.9%. The CDR3 loop spans 14 amino acids. Per the germline V gene, CDR1 is LNHNV and CDR2 is YYDKDF (reference sequence). J was trimmed by 8 bases and V by 3 bases; bases with no gene match: 3. This clone is a singleton in its sample. V and J are TRBV15 and TRBJ1-6; 8 bases are a match to TRBD1. Sequenced: peripheral blood. The source is a young woman who had recovered from COVID-19. The CDR3 loop reads CATSRTGVDSPLHF. In DNA form, the CDR3 reads TGTGCCACCAGCAGGACAGGGGTGGATTCACCCCTCCACTTT.